One and the same sample provided the 17 T cell receptor beta chains below, sequenced in a study of shared clonotypes between healthy human individuals. The protocol was immunoSEQ multiplex PCR, while the TCRdb copy is restricted to in-frame clones and leaves out a portion. The table includes about 1,500,000 clones, around 95% detected once. The material sequenced was naive CD4+ T cells sorted from blood. Described subset: CD45RA+ positively selected. The receptors originated from a man aged 25 to 45 in good health.

This chain connects TRBV5-1 to TRBJ2-7; 9 bases agree with TRBD1. The CDR3 sequence is 14 residues long. Germline V gene sequence: CDR1 SGHRS, CDR2 YFSETQ. The ends lost 4 bases at V and 3 bases at J; junction bases unmatched: 5. CDR3 region: CASSVPGQGYEQYF. CDR3 nucleotides: TGCGCCAGCAGCGTGCCGGGACAGGGCTACGAGCAGTACTTC. Supplemented by reference TRBV5-1 and TRBJ2-7, the full variable domain reads KAGVTQTPRYLIKTRGQQVTLSCSPISGHRSVSWYQQTPGQGLQFLFEYFSETQRNKGNFPGRFSGRQFSNSRSEMNVSTLELGDSALYLCASSVPGQGYEQYFGPGTRLTVT.

The chain couples TRBV16 to TRBJ2-7; D unresolved. CDR3 length: 14 amino acids. Trimming took 0 bases from V and 4 from J, leaving 10 bases between them. Germline CDR1 and CDR2: KGHSY and FQNENV. The CDR3 region is CASSQSRPYYEQYF. CDR3 in DNA: TGTGCCAGCAGCCAATCCCGGCCCTATTACGAGCAGTACTTC. The full variable domain, its missing parts supplied by reference TRBV16 and TRBJ2-7, is GEEVAQTPKHLVRGEGQKAKLYCAPIKGHSYVFWYQQVLKNEFKFLISFQNENVFDETGMPKERFSAKCLPNSPCSLEIQATKLEDSAVYFCASSQSRPYYEQYFGPGTRLTVT.

The chain employs TRBV11-2 and TRBJ2-1, with 8 bases matching TRBD2. In germline, CDR1 is SGHAT, CDR2 FQNNGV. The CDR3 is made up of 17 amino acids. V lost 5 bases to trimming and J lost 3 bases; unmatched junction nucleotides: 12. This CDR3 is CASSQIWVAGSYNEQFF. In nucleotides, the CDR3 is TGTGCCAGCAGCCAAATTTGGGTAGCGGGAAGCTACAATGAGCAGTTCTTC.

This clone was detected once. This chain connects TRBV7-9 to TRBJ2-1; the match to TRBD2 covers 11 bases. This CDR3 contains 18 residues. Germline trimming cut 2 bases from V and 6 bases from J; bases unmatched to any gene: 12. Germline loops: CDR1 SEHNR, CDR2 FQNEAQ (reference sequence). This chain's CDR3 is CASSLLLGTTSGSNEQFF. The CDR3 DNA sequence: TGTGCCAGCAGCTTATTGCTTGGAACAACTAGCGGGAGCAATGAGCAGTTCTTC.

This chain uses TRBV6-1 with TRBJ2-7, with 10 bases identical to TRBD2. CDR3 size: 14 residues. V shed 10 bases, J shed 3 bases, and the junction held 9 bases outside the gene matches. Germline V gene lookup returns CDR1 MNHNS and CDR2 SASEGT. The CDR3 coding sequence is TGTGCCACGGAAGGGGGACTAGCGCGCTACGAGCAGTACTTC. Amino acid sequence: CATEGGLARYEQYF.

V gene TRBV6-5 combines with J gene TRBJ1-1, with D hard to call. Germline V gene sequence: CDR1 MNHEY, CDR2 SVGAGI. The CDR3 extends over 13 amino acids. V lost 5 bases and J lost 8, with 15 bases in between. The CDR3 region is CASSTPRSPEAFF. In nucleotides, the CDR3 is TGTGCCAGCAGTACCCCGAGGTCGCCAGAAGCTTTCTTT.

The genes are TRBV9 and TRBJ1-1; TRBD1 matches 8 bases. CDR3 length: 14 amino acids. V lost 2 bases, J lost 4 bases, and 4 bases stayed unmatched. Germline CDR1 reads SGDLS; CDR2 reads YYNGEE. Here the CDR3 reads CASSVGQGITEAFF. The CDR3 DNA is TGTGCCAGCAGCGTTGGACAGGGTATCACTGAAGCTTTCTTT.

The chain recombines TRBV29-1 with TRBJ2-1, with no clear D. The length of the CDR3 is 15 residues. Trimming took 4 bases from V and 1 from J, leaving 14 bases between them. Germline CDR1 and CDR2: SQVTM and ANQGSEA. In nucleotides, the CDR3 is TGCAGCGTTGGATGGTTTGGTGGGTCCTACAATGAGCAGTTCTTC. Translation gives CSVGWFGGSYNEQFF.

V usage is TRBV10-1 and J usage is TRBJ2-3, with a possible D match to TRBD1 (6 bases). This CDR3 contains 13 residues. Trimming removed 6 bases at V and 4 bases at J, with 11 bases between. Germline-derived CDR1 and CDR2 are WNHNN and SYGVQD (reference sequence). CDR3 coding DNA: TGCGCCAGCAGCTCTGGGGGCCCAGATACGCAGTATTTT. This gives the protein CASSSGGPDTQYF.

This rearrangement joins TRBV15 to TRBJ2-7; no clear D gene. This CDR3 is built from 12 residues. Deletions cut 1 base from V and 9 bases from J, with 10 bases between. The germline V gene has CDR1 LNHNV and CDR2 YYDKDF (reference sequence). The CDR3 loop is CATSRGGVGQYF. CDR3 DNA: TGTGCCACCAGCAGAGGTGGTGTCGGGCAGTACTTC.

The gene calls are TRBV15 and TRBJ2-7; D not resolved. Trimming left V 4 bases short and J 2 bases short, with 9 bases between. The germline CDR1 and CDR2 sequences are LNHNV and YYDKDF (reference sequence). The CDR3 consists of 13 residues. The CDR3 reads CATSIVPTYEQYF. The CDR3 DNA reads as TGTGCCACCAGCATTGTACCTACCTACGAGCAGTACTTC. Looking up the rest from reference TRBV15 and TRBJ2-7 gives the full variable domain: DAMVIQNPRYQVTQFGKPVTLSCSQTLNHNVMYWYQQKSSQAPKLLFHYYDKDFNNEADTPDNFQSRRPNTSFCFLDIRSPGLGDTAMYLCATSIVPTYEQYFGPGTRLTVT.

J is TRBJ2-5 and V is TRBV19, with D hard to call. V was clipped by 3 bases and J by 4 bases, with 12 bases between them. CDR1 is LNHDA, CDR2 SQIVND, per germline (reference sequence). This CDR3 has 14 amino acids. The CDR3 DNA reads as TGTGCCAGTAGTATCTCACGAAGAGGAGAGACCCAGTACTTC. Its protein product is CASSISRRGETQYF.

The gene calls are TRBV4-3 and TRBJ1-2; D possibly corresponds to TRBD1 (5 bases). The length of the CDR3 is 16 residues. In germline, CDR1 is LGHNA, CDR2 YSLEER. The germline V and J ends were trimmed by 2 bases and 6 bases, with 19 bases remaining between them. CDR3 coding DNA: TGCGCCAGCAGCCAACGGGCAAACGGGCAGGGCCATGGCTACACCTTC. This codes for CASSQRANGQGHGYTF.

The chain carries TRBV27 and TRBJ2-7; TRBD1 agrees at 7 bases. Germline loops: CDR1 MNHEY, CDR2 SMNVEV (reference sequence). The CDR3 sequence is 15 residues long. V trimming: 2 bases; J trimming: 2 bases; junction bases outside the gene matches: 6. CDR3 sequence reads: CASSLRQGSPYEQYF. The CDR3 DNA reads as TGTGCCAGCAGTTTAAGACAGGGAAGCCCCTACGAGCAGTACTTC.

The V gene is TRBV5-1, the J gene TRBJ2-1; the D gene is possibly TRBD2 (5 bases). Germline CDR1 and CDR2: SGHRS and YFSETQ. Trimming cost V 4 bases and J 7 bases, with 12 bases left between them. The CDR3 is made up of 13 amino acids. DNA of the CDR3: TGCGCCAGCAGCCCGGAGAGGGCAAATGAGCAGTTCTTC. The encoded protein is CASSPERANEQFF.

This chain uses TRBV4-3 with TRBJ1-1; D remains unclear. V was cut by 4 bases and J by 4 bases, with 16 bases left in between. The CDR3 has 15 amino acids. Germline CDR1 and CDR2: LGHNA and YSLEER. The CDR3 bases are TGCGCCAGCAGCCGGAATAGCCGGGTCCTCACTGAAGCTTTCTTT. Protein product: CASSRNSRVLTEAFF.

The chain has TRBV5-1 and TRBJ1-6, with D tentatively TRBD1 (5 bases). Germline loops: CDR1 SGHRS, CDR2 YFSETQ. The germline V and J ends were trimmed by 4 bases and 8 bases, with 13 bases remaining between them. CDR3 size: 14 residues. The CDR3, as DNA: TGCGCCAGCAGCCAGGAGGGGAGAGATTCACCCCTCCACTTT. Translated: CASSQEGRDSPLHF.